This T cell receptor beta chain was profiled in a study of blood T cell repertoires in COVID-19. Study summary: Both acute and convalescent COVID-19 samples were obtained from the United States, Italy and Spain.

Trimming cost V 5 bases and J 3 bases, with 16 bases left between them. Germline V CDR1 and CDR2: MNHNY, SVGAGI (reference sequence). This CDR3 is built from 15 residues. TCRdb's copy holds only in-frame clones and misses some; the assay was immunoSEQ multiplex PCR. The sample has 90,000 to 120,000 clones; roughly 88% are singletons. The clonotype was recovered from a human donor in a cohort sampled during active COVID-19. The chain has TRBV6-6 and TRBJ1-2; D is possibly TRBD1 (6 bases). Source material: peripheral blood. CDR3 sequence reads: CASSTIGGVDYGYTF. For the CDR3, the DNA is TGTGCCAGCAGTACTATAGGGGGAGTCGACTATGGCTACACCTTC.